The rows below give T cell receptor beta chains drawn from one sample of a study of B cell selection in AIRE deficiency. Profiling relied on immunoSEQ multiplex PCR, and the TCRdb table lists in-frame clones only, not all of them. Among roughly 23,000 clones, approximately 96% were seen once, and the ten largest hold 0.15% to 0.2%. Sequencing used CD4+CD127+ conventional T cells sorted from PBMCs. These TCRs come from a human donor in good health. CDR3s include the opening cysteine and the closing phenylalanine or tryptophan. The order of the fields is J gene, V gene, clone size, D gene, CDR3 protein, CDR3 DNA. A D gene is named only where the DNA matches it firmly. Expanded clones are given a class, and other clones once, few, many or no size at all.

>TRBJ2-1|TRBV7-2|NA|NA
CASSPGREGYNEQFF
TGTGCCAGCAGCCCTGGGAGAGAGGGCTACAATGAGCAGTTCTTC
>TRBJ1-2|TRBV6-1|NA|NA
CASNEITNYGYTF
TGTGCCAGCAATGAGATTACCAACTATGGCTACACCTTC
>TRBJ2-7|TRBV29-1|NA|NA
CSVGTHSYEQYF
TGCAGCGTCGGGACACACTCCTACGAGCAGTACTTC
>TRBJ1-6|TRBV27|NA|NA
CASSPFNPGAPLHF
TGTGCCAGCAGTCCGTTCAACCCTGGGGCACCCCTCCACTTT
>TRBJ2-7|TRBV18|NA|NA
CASSPHRTYEQYF
TGTGCCAGCTCCCCGCATCGGACCTACGAGCAGTACTTC
>TRBJ1-4|TRBV5-1|NA|NA
CASSPDSANEKLFF
TGCGCCAGCAGCCCCGACTCAGCTAATGAAAAACTGTTTTTT
>TRBJ1-1|TRBV6-1|NA|TRBD1
CASIGGQLNTEAFF
TGTGCCAGCATTGGGGGACAGCTGAACACTGAAGCTTTCTTT
>TRBJ1-4|TRBV6-1|once|NA
CASSDLGGGETNEKLFF
TGTGCCAGCAGTGACCTCGGGGGGGGTGAAACTAATGAAAAACTGTTTTTT
>TRBJ2-1|TRBV7-8|NA|TRBD1
CASSPLPPLGQGISNEQFF
TGTGCCAGCAGCCCCCTCCCCCCCCTGGGACAGGGTATCTCCAATGAGCAGTTCTTC
>TRBJ2-1|TRBV5-1|NA|NA
CASSFSSNEQFF
TGCGCCAGCAGCTTCTCGAGTAATGAGCAGTTCTTC
>TRBJ1-1|TRBV18|NA|NA
CASSPPGRTEAFF
TGTGCCAGCTCGCCCCCCGGCCGCACTGAAGCTTTCTTT
>TRBJ2-1|TRBV28|NA|TRBD2
CASSGGGGATDEQFF
TGTGCCAGCAGTGGCGGGGGGGGCGCTACTGATGAGCAGTTCTTC
>TRBJ1-1|TRBV5-1|NA|TRBD1
CASSFGQVGTEAFF
TGCGCCAGCAGCTTCGGACAGGTGGGAACTGAAGCTTTCTTT
>TRBJ1-5|TRBV7-2|few|NA
CASSLGSAGNQPQHF
TGTGCCAGCAGCTTAGGGTCGGCAGGAAATCAGCCCCAGCATTTT
>TRBJ2-5|TRBV6-5|NA|TRBD2
CASRKGTSYTETQYF
TGTGCCAGCAGAAAAGGGACTAGTTATACGGAGACCCAGTACTTC
>TRBJ2-7|TRBV2|NA|TRBD2
CASEGARLAGVEQYF
TGTGCCAGCGAGGGGGCGCGACTAGCGGGGGTCGAGCAGTACTTC
>TRBJ1-2|TRBV7-2|NA|NA
CASSLEGGMGYGYTF
TGTGCCAGCAGCTTAGAGGGGGGTATGGGTTATGGCTACACCTTC
>TRBJ1-3|TRBV6-7|NA|TRBD1
CASRDRVTGNTIYF
TGTGCCAGCAGAGACAGGGTTACTGGAAACACCATATATTTT
>TRBJ1-2|TRBV2|NA|TRBD1
CASRETGVVYGYTF
TGTGCCAGCAGAGAGACAGGGGTAGTTTATGGCTACACCTTC
>TRBJ2-1|TRBV7-2|NA|TRBD1
CASSRRGQGTFNEQFF
TGTGCCAGCAGCCGCCGCGGACAGGGAACCTTCAATGAGCAGTTCTTC
>TRBJ1-1|TRBV27|NA|NA
CASSWSQGNTEAFF
TGTGCCAGCAGTTGGTCACAGGGGAACACTGAAGCTTTCTTT
>TRBJ2-5|TRBV7-9|NA|NA
CASSSTGGGETQYF
TGTGCCAGCAGCTCCACTGGCGGAGGGGAGACCCAGTACTTC
>TRBJ2-5|TRBV7-2|NA|TRBD1
CASSPRQGQTQYF
TGTGCCAGCAGCCCCAGACAGGGACAGACCCAGTACTTC
>TRBJ2-7|TRBV18|NA|NA
CASSPENEQYF
TGTGCCAGCTCACCCGAAAACGAGCAGTACTTC
>TRBJ2-1|TRBV9|NA|TRBD2
CASSVVSGAHNEQFF
TGTGCCAGCAGCGTAGTAAGCGGGGCCCACAATGAGCAGTTCTTC
>TRBJ1-3|TRBV11-2|NA|NA
CASSPRLEGRTGNTIYF
TGTGCCAGCAGCCCCCGTTTGGAGGGGAGGACTGGAAACACCATATATTTT
>TRBJ2-5|TRBV2|NA|NA
CASSDGALGNEETQYF
TGTGCCAGCAGTGATGGGGCCCTGGGGAACGAAGAGACCCAGTACTTC
>TRBJ1-5|TRBV7-8|NA|NA
CASSPVGGVNNQPQHF
TGTGCCAGCAGCCCGGTAGGGGGGGTGAACAATCAGCCCCAGCATTTT
>TRBJ2-3|TRBV5-4|NA|NA
CASSLGSSRDTQYF
TGTGCCAGCAGCTTGGGGAGTTCCCGGGATACGCAGTATTTT
>TRBJ1-2|TRBV11-2|NA|NA
CASSLETNYGYTF
TGTGCCAGCAGCTTAGAAACTAACTATGGCTACACCTTC
>TRBJ1-1|TRBV6-5|few|NA
CASSYSRNTEAFF
TGTGCCAGCAGTTACTCGCGGAACACTGAAGCTTTCTTT